The T cell receptor beta chain under discussion was sequenced for a study of blood T cell repertoires in COVID-19. Study overall: From the United States, Italy and Spain came samples of acute and convalescent COVID-19.

Residents of about 25 US areas, aged roughly 18 to 95 years, made up the participants. Cohort assignment relied on participant-reported clinical history. Symptom resolution, clearance, or two negative PCRs marked the recovered donors of Cohort 3. Some clones are missing from TCRdb's copy, which holds only in-frame ones; the method was immunoSEQ multiplex PCR. The data contain some 290,000 clones, nearly 90% of them seen just once; the ten biggest clones take up less than 9.5%. CDR1 SGHAT and CDR2 FQNNGV come from the germline V gene. After removal of 4 bases from V and 11 bases from J, the junction contained 14 bases not matched to a gene. The CDR3 contains 16 residues.

The rearrangement links TRBV11-2 to TRBJ1-1; TRBD1 matches at 12 bases. What was sequenced was PBMCs or T cells enriched from blood (not recorded which). The sequence derives from a woman aged 25-40 years who had recovered from COVID-19. Written as DNA, the CDR3 is TGTGCCAGCAGCTCCCGGGACAGGGGGCTCCCGAGCGGGGCTTTCTTT. Its protein product is CASSSRDRGLPSGAFF.